This TCR beta chain originates from a study of OX40 agonist ivuxolimab in advanced cancers. General study results and limits: Patients who responded partially at 0.1-3.0 mg/kg showed clonal expansion ranking among the lowest.

Clones were read by immunoSEQ multiplex PCR, and TCRdb kept only the in-frame ones, dropping some. Of fewer than 40,000 clones detected, 81% appear once; the ten largest clones hold more than 1.2%. About this clone: The antigen remains undetermined.

The source was CD4+ or CD8+ T cells sorted from blood, collected in a trial of the OX40 agonist ivuxolimab. The origin of this receptor is an adult with an advanced solid tumor such as melanoma, head and neck, liver or kidney cancer.

The CDR3 spells CASSLRVYEAFF. As DNA, the CDR3 is TGTGCCAGCAGCCTCCGGGTGTATGAAGCTTTCTTT. The V gene is TRBV11-2, the J gene TRBJ1-1; D unclear. The germline V and J ends were trimmed by 5 bases and 7 bases, with 11 bases remaining between them. The CDR3 spans 12 residues. From germline, CDR1 is SGHAT and CDR2 FQNNGV.